A single TCR beta chain is shown here with its context. Its specificity is not known. This sample was included in a study of OX40 agonist ivuxolimab in advanced cancers. The CDR3 length is 13 residues. Germline CDR1 and CDR2: SGHRS and YFSETQ. V lost 4 bases and J 7 bases, leaving 12 bases between the germline ends. The assay was immunoSEQ multiplex PCR, and TCRdb's table has in-frame clones only and misses some. The sample records under 80,000 clones, about 90% being singletons. Study-wide points: In the 0.1 to 3.0 mg/kg range, CD4+ and CD8+ blood T cells had expanded clonally by week 6.

The chain combines TRBV5-1 with TRBJ2-1; weak D call: TRBD2 (6 bases). The material was CD4+ or CD8+ T cells sorted from blood, obtained in a trial of the OX40 agonist ivuxolimab. The source of this sequence is an adult with an advanced solid tumor such as melanoma, head and neck, liver or kidney cancer. CDR3 nucleotide sequence: TGCGCCAGCAGCACCCCTAGCGCAAATGAGCAGTTCTTC. Translated, it gives CASSTPSANEQFF.